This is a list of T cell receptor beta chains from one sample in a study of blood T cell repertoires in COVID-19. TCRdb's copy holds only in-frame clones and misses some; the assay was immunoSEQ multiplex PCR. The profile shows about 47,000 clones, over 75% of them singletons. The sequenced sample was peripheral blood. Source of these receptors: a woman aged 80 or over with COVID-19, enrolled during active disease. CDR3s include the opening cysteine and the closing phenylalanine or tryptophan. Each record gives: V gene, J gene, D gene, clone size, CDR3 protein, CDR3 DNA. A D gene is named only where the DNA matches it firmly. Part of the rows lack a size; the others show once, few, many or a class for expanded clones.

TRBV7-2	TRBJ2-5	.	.	CASSPDYVVETQYF	TGTGCCAGCAGCCCTGACTATGTTGTGGAGACCCAGTACTTC
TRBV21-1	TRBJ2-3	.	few	CASSKPVGDRGVSTQYF	TGTGCCAGCAGCAAACCAGTGGGGGACAGGGGAGTCAGTACGCAGTATTTT
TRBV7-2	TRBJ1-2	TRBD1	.	CASSRGQGTTSYGYTF	TGTGCCAGCAGCCGGGGACAGGGGACAACCAGCTATGGCTACACCTTC
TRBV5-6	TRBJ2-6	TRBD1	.	CASSRPTGGAGANVLTF	TGTGCCAGCAGTCGACCTACAGGGGGCGCTGGGGCCAACGTCCTGACTTTC
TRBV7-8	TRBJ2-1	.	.	CASSLAGAANEQFF	TGTGCCAGCAGCTTAGCGGGAGCAGCTAATGAGCAGTTCTTC
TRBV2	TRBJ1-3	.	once	CASSSTAGNTIYF	TGTGCCAGCAGTTCGACAGCTGGAAACACCATATATTTT
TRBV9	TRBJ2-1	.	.	CASSLVGVGWNEQFF	TGTGCCAGCAGCCTCGTAGGGGTGGGGTGGAATGAGCAGTTCTTC
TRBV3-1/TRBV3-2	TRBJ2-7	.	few	CASSPGLHWSYEQYF	TGTGCCAGCAGCCCGGGACTGCACTGGTCCTACGAGCAGTACTTC
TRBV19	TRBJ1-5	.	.	CASNKQGVGNQPQHF	TGTGCCAGTAATAAACAGGGCGTGGGCAATCAGCCCCAGCATTTT
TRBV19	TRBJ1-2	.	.	CASSIAGLYYGYTF	TGTGCCAGTAGTATCGCGGGGTTATACTATGGCTACACCTTC
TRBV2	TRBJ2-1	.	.	CASRRGREAPRNEQFF	TGTGCCAGCAGAAGGGGGCGGGAGGCCCCTCGGAATGAGCAGTTCTTC
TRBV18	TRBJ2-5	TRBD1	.	CASSPATGTGGQETQYF	TGTGCCAGCTCACCCGCCACCGGGACAGGGGGGCAAGAGACCCAGTACTTC
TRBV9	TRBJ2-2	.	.	CASSPVNTGELFF	TGTGCCAGCAGCCCAGTTAACACCGGGGAGCTGTTTTTT
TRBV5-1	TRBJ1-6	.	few	CASSLDINNSPLHF	TGCGCCAGCAGCTTGGACATAAATAATTCACCCCTCCACTTT
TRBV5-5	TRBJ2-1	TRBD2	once	CASSSSGSSYNEQFF	TGTGCCAGCAGCTCTAGCGGAAGCTCCTACAATGAGCAGTTCTTC
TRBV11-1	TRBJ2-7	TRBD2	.	CASSLEPSGGYEQYF	TGTGCCAGCAGCTTAGAGCCGAGCGGGGGATACGAGCAGTACTTC
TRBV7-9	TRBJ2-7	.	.	CASTLGVENEGQYF	TGTGCCAGCACCCTAGGAGTCGAAAATGAGGGGCAGTACTTC
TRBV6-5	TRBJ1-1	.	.	CASLTGVSEAFF	TGTGCCAGCCTCACGGGGGTGTCTGAAGCTTTCTTT
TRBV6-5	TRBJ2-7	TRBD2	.	CASSMGGSYEQYF	TGTGCCAGTTCTATGGGCGGGAGCTACGAGCAGTACTTC
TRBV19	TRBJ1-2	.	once	CASSMRAGHNGYTF	TGTGCCAGTAGTATGAGAGCGGGACATAATGGCTACACCTTC
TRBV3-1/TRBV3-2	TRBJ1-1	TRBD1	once	CASSRDRGLEAFF	TGTGCCAGCAGCCGGGACAGGGGGCTCGAGGCTTTCTTT
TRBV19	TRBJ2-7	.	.	CASSTPQGDRYEQYF	TGTGCCAGTAGTACTCCCCAGGGTGACCGCTACGAGCAGTACTTC
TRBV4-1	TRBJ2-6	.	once	CASSQDGPISGRPRTGANVLTF	TGCGCCAGCAGCCAAGATGGCCCTATCAGCGGGCGTCCCCGCACTGGGGCCAACGTCCTGACTTTC
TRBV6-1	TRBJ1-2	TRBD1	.	CASSEDRGGRYGYTF	TGTGCCAGCAGTGAGGACAGGGGAGGCCGGTATGGCTACACCTTC
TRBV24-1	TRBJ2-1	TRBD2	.	CATSGPDLSAGATRNEQFF	TGTGCCACCAGTGGCCCTGATTTATCGGCGGGAGCCACGAGGAATGAGCAGTTCTTC
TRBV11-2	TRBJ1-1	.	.	CASSQTGMAEAFF	TGTGCCAGCAGCCAAACAGGTATGGCTGAAGCTTTCTTT
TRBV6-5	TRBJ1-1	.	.	CASGAGHHTEAFF	TGTGCCAGCGGGGCAGGACACCACACTGAAGCTTTCTTT
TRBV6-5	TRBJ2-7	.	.	CASSYSWSSHSYEQYF	TGTGCCAGCAGTTACTCGTGGTCTAGTCACTCCTACGAGCAGTACTTC
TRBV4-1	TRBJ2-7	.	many	CASSQVGGAYEQYF	TGCGCCAGCAGCCAAGTTGGGGGGGCTTACGAGCAGTACTTC
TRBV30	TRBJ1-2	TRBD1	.	CAWSDNRDRVFGYTF	TGTGCCTGGAGCGATAATAGGGACAGGGTTTTCGGCTACACCTTC
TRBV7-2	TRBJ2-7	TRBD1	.	CASSLRIGPGGSYEQYF	TGTGCCAGCAGCTTAAGGATAGGGCCAGGGGGTTCCTACGAGCAGTACTTC